Below, 27 T cell receptor beta chains from the same sample are listed, as sequenced in a study of T cells in Graves' hyperthyroidism and ophthalmopathy. Authors of the study amplified TCR beta CDR3 regions from RNA transcripts. HTBI primers were used for first-round RT-PCR of the TCR CDR3. Each CDR3 protein gets one entry after TCRdb re-called the multiplex PCR reads with MiXCR. Of 600,000 or so distinct CDR3 sequences in the sample, around 14% are singletons; the top ten hold about 7%. The sequencing sample was made of blood. All receptors derive from a woman younger than 35 with Graves' ophthalmopathy.

This clonotype was counted between two and nine times. The V and J genes are TRBV28 and TRBJ2-2; D possibly corresponds to TRBD2 (5 bases). CDR1 MDHEN and CDR2 SYDVKM come from the germline V gene. The V end was cut by 3 bases, the J end by 4 bases, with 15 bases between. This CDR3 is 16 amino acids long. CDR3 residues: CASSFAGGTLTGELFF. CDR3 DNA sequence: TGTGCCAGCAGTTTTGCGGGCGGAACACTCACCGGGGAGCTGTTTTTT.

Ten or more counts support this clonotype. The V gene is TRBV12-3 or TRBV12-4, the J gene TRBJ2-7, with 10 bases that match TRBD1. V lost 5 bases and J lost 4; bases outside the gene matches: 5. The CDR3 runs to 14 residues. The CDR3, as DNA: TGTGCCAGCAGTCCAGACAGGGGGCTGTACGAGCAGTACTTC. It specifies CASSPDRGLYEQYF.

This clonotype showed up many times. The rearrangement links TRBV19 to TRBJ1-1; 10 nucleotides align to TRBD1. J was trimmed by 0 bases and V by 4 bases; bases with no gene match: 5. CDR1 LNHDA and CDR2 SQIVND come from the germline V gene (reference sequence). The CDR3 spans 16 residues. CDR3 bases: TGTGCCAGTAGTAGGCTGGACAGGGGGTTGAACACTGAAGCTTTCTTT. Its translation is CASSRLDRGLNTEAFF.

About this clonotype: The junction does not match germline at one end; this may be a read error. The CDR3 DNA sequence: TGTGCCAGCGGCAGACAGGGAAACACTGAAGCTTTCTTT. Translating gives CASGRQGNTEAFF. The chain recombines TRBV5-1 with TRBJ1-1, with 7 positions matching TRBD1. CDR1 and CDR2 (germline): SGHRS, YFSETQ. This CDR3 is 13 amino acids long. Drawing the rest from reference TRBV5-1 and TRBJ1-1, the complete variable domain is KAGVTQTPRYLIKTRGQQVTLSCSPISGHRSVSWYQQTPGQGLQFLFEYFSETQRNKGNFPGRFSGRQFSNSRSEMNVSTLELGDSALYLCASGRQGNTEAFFGQGTRLTVV.

This clonotype was picked up a small number of times. The chain joins TRBV20-1 to TRBJ2-3, with 8 bases matching TRBD1. Germline assignment: CDR1 DFQATT and CDR2 SNEGSKA (reference sequence). This CDR3 spans 15 amino acids. Trimming at V came to 3 bases and at J to 0 bases, leaving 5 bases not matched to a gene. This CDR3 is CSASVGTGSTDTQYF. The CDR3 region has the DNA TGCAGTGCTAGTGTTGGGACAGGAAGCACAGATACGCAGTATTTT.

This clonotype was counted between two and nine times. The rearrangement links TRBV29-1 to TRBJ2-7; TRBD2 agrees at 10 bases. V shed 4 bases, J shed 6 bases, and the junction held 6 bases outside the gene matches. The germline gives CDR1 SQVTM, CDR2 ANQGSEA. The CDR3 has 13 residues. The CDR3 DNA is TGCAGCGTTGCCCTAGCGGGAGATGGCGAGCAGTACTTC. It is translated as CSVALAGDGEQYF.

This clonotype was seen many times. The chain carries TRBV4-2 and TRBJ2-1; no clear D. Germline V gene sequence: CDR1 LGHNA, CDR2 YNFKEQ. CDR3 length equals 13 residues. V lost 1 base, J lost 5 bases, and 6 bases lay in between. For the CDR3, the DNA is TGTGCCAGCAGCCAAGCCGTCGACAATGAGCAGTTCTTC. Translation: CASSQAVDNEQFF.

V and J are TRBV12-3 or TRBV12-4 and TRBJ2-1; TRBD2 is a possible D gene (6 bases). The CDR3 length is 17 residues. With 0 bases removed from V and 2 bases from J, the gap between germline ends came to 14 bases. CDR3 in DNA: TGTGCCAGCAGTTTAGCTTTTAGCGGACCGGCCTACAATGAGCAGTTCTTC. Translating it yields CASSLAFSGPAYNEQFF.

CDR3: CASSRNNEKLFF. DNA of the CDR3: TGCGCCAGCAGCCGGAATAATGAAAAACTGTTTTTT. The chain employs TRBV4-1 and TRBJ1-4; no clear D gene. The CDR3 sequence is 12 residues long. The germline V and J ends were trimmed by 4 bases and 4 bases, with 4 bases remaining between them. Germline CDR1 MGHRA, CDR2 YSYEKL.

This clonotype was detected many times. CDR3 sequence reads: CASRRISGSSYNEQFF. For the CDR3, the DNA is TGTGCCAGCAGACGAATTAGCGGGTCCTCCTACAATGAGCAGTTCTTC. The chain links TRBV2 to TRBJ2-1; 7 bases are shared with TRBD2. V shed 6 bases, J shed 0 bases, and the junction held 8 bases outside the gene matches. The length of the CDR3 is 16 residues. Per germline, CDR1 SNHLY and CDR2 FYNNEI.

In its sample, this clonotype was seen many times. This rearrangement joins TRBV7-9 to TRBJ2-7, with D maybe TRBD2 (7 bases). Trimming removed 5 bases from V and 4 bases from J, with 21 bases in between. The CDR3 is 16 residues long. Germline V CDR1 and CDR2: SEHNR, FQNEAQ (reference sequence). The CDR3 protein is CASSPRGGTRSYEQYF. Here the CDR3 DNA reads TGTGCCAGCAGCCCAAGGGGGGGGACCAGAAGTTACGAGCAGTACTTC.

The chain employs TRBV19 and TRBJ1-4, with D perhaps matching TRBD1 (5 bases). In germline, CDR1 is LNHDA, CDR2 SQIVND (reference sequence). The germline V and J ends were trimmed by 10 bases and 8 bases, with 17 bases remaining between them. This CDR3 comprises 13 residues. DNA of the CDR3: TGTGCCACCAACCCAGGGTGGCGGGAAAAACTGTTTTTT. It codes for CATNPGWREKLFF.

This clonotype was seen ten or more times. This chain uses TRBV28 with TRBJ1-5; D uncertain. V was clipped by 2 bases and J by 1 base, with 9 bases between them. CDR3 length equals 15 residues. Germline-derived CDR1 and CDR2 are MDHEN and SYDVKM. CDR3 sequence (DNA): TGTGCCAGCAGTTTAGCAGACGGGAGCAATCAGCCCCAGCATTTT. Translated: CASSLADGSNQPQHF.

The rearrangement uses TRBV11-3 and TRBJ2-1; D is perhaps TRBD1 or TRBD2 (7 bases each). The length of the CDR3 is 17 residues. The V end was cut by 4 bases, the J end by 10 bases, with 26 bases between. Germline V CDR1 and CDR2: SGHNT, YENEEA. In DNA form, the CDR3 reads TGTGCCAGCAGCTCCCGGGACTACTCAGGGGGGGGCGGAGAGCAGTTCTTC. Protein sequence: CASSSRDYSGGGGEQFF.

This chain links TRBV7-2 with TRBJ2-1; a weak D match, TRBD2 (6 bases). This CDR3 comprises 17 residues. The ends were cut back, 0 bases at V and 0 bases at J, with 12 bases in the middle. Germline loops: CDR1 SGHTA, CDR2 FQGNSA. The CDR3 here is CASSLAGTGISYNEQFF. The DNA of the CDR3 is TGTGCCAGCAGCTTAGCCGGGACTGGCATCTCCTACAATGAGCAGTTCTTC.

This clonotype was seen at least ten times. V and J are TRBV24-1 and TRBJ2-7; TRBD1 aligns across 8 bases. CDR1 KGHDR and CDR2 SFDVKD come from the germline V gene. After removal of 3 bases from V and 3 bases from J, the junction contained 9 bases not matched to a gene. There are 16 residues in the CDR3. The CDR3 DNA reads as TGTGCCACCAGTGATCCGCACGGACAGGGTATCTACGAGCAGTACTTC. Its protein product is CATSDPHGQGIYEQYF.

This clonotype showed up just a few times. The J gene is TRBJ2-1, the V gene TRBV19; perhaps TRBD1 as D (6 bases). The CDR3 runs to 15 residues. Germline CDR1 reads LNHDA; CDR2 reads SQIVND (reference sequence). V gave up 7 bases and J gave up 4 bases, with 17 bases separating them. The CDR3, as DNA: TGTGCCAGTAAACCCTTTTTGCAGGGGTACAATGAGCAGTTCTTC. Translated, it gives CASKPFLQGYNEQFF. Drawing the rest from reference TRBV19 and TRBJ2-1, the complete variable domain is DGGITQSPKYLFRKEGQNVTLSCEQNLNHDAMYWYRQDPGQGLRLIYYSQIVNDFQKGDIAEGYSVSREKKESFPLTVTSAQKNPTAFYLCASKPFLQGYNEQFFGPGTRLTVL.

In this sample, this clonotype turned up a few times. The CDR3 DNA reads as TGCAGCGTACAGACAGGGATTCAGCCCCAGCATTTT. As protein: CSVQTGIQPQHF. The chain is built from TRBV29-1 and TRBJ1-5; 7 nucleotides align to TRBD1. Germline assignment: CDR1 SQVTM and CDR2 ANQGSEA. The CDR3 spans 12 residues. Trimming removed 6 bases from V and 6 bases from J; junction bases left unmatched: 5.

The sample holds many counts of this clonotype. The V call is TRBV9, the J call TRBJ2-1; 10 bases are shared with TRBD2. J gave up 5 bases and V 3 bases, and 8 bases lay outside the gene matches. The CDR3 covers 16 residues. Germline loops: CDR1 SGDLS, CDR2 YYNGEE. The CDR3 protein is CASSDAGTSAHNEQFF. The CDR3 nucleotides are TGTGCCAGCAGCGACGCCGGGACTAGCGCCCACAATGAGCAGTTCTTC.

This clonotype has at least ten counts. This chain joins TRBV11-3 and TRBJ1-1; D uncertain. Per germline, CDR1 SGHNT and CDR2 YENEEA. The CDR3 extends over 12 amino acids. V was shortened by 3 bases and J by 4 bases, with 6 bases between the two germline ends. As DNA, the CDR3 is TGTGCCAGCAGCTTTAGTCGCACTGAAGCTTTCTTT. Amino acids: CASSFSRTEAFF.

V and J are TRBV19 and TRBJ2-1, with D perhaps being TRBD1 or TRBD2 (5 bases each). Trimming took 6 bases from V and 0 from J, leaving 15 bases between them. Germline V gives CDR1 LNHDA, CDR2 SQIVND (reference sequence). There are 16 residues in the CDR3. CDR3 residues: CASRGVDLRSYNEQFF. In DNA, the CDR3 is TGTGCCAGTAGGGGGGTGGACCTCCGCTCCTACAATGAGCAGTTCTTC.

This clonotype appeared many times. V gene TRBV12-3 or TRBV12-4 combines with J gene TRBJ1-2, with TRBD1 as a possible D gene (6 bases). With 6 bases removed from V and 8 bases from J, the gap between germline ends came to 13 bases. CDR3 size: 12 residues. In DNA form, the CDR3 reads TGTGCCAGCAGACAGGGAAGGGAAGGCTACACCTTC. As protein: CASRQGREGYTF.

This clonotype has more than one count but fewer than ten. The chain employs TRBV30 and TRBJ1-5; D is perhaps TRBD1 (6 bases). CDR1 is GTSNPN, CDR2 SVGIG, per germline (reference sequence). Trimming shortened V by 1 base and J by 5 bases, and 15 bases separated the two germline ends. This CDR3 spans 15 amino acids. This chain's CDR3 is CAWSGGGGGYQPQHF. CDR3 DNA sequence: TGTGCCTGGAGTGGAGGGGGAGGGGGTTATCAGCCCCAGCATTTT.

Many counts were recorded for this clonotype. The chain links TRBV12-3 or TRBV12-4 to TRBJ2-1; no firm D call. Trimming pared 6 bases from V and 11 bases from J, leaving 11 bases between. CDR3 length equals 11 residues. The CDR3 reads CASSSPAKQFF. Written as DNA, the CDR3 is TGTGCCAGCAGCTCGCCGGCAAAGCAGTTCTTC.

This clonotype was counted only a few times. The rearrangement joins TRBV10-3 to TRBJ2-3; TRBD2 is a possible D gene (5 bases). Trimming took 6 bases from V and 1 from J, leaving 11 bases between them. The germline CDR1 and CDR2 sequences are ENHRY and SYGVKD. The CDR3 is 14 amino acids. The CDR3 DNA follows: TGTGCCATCAGCGGAGGTATAGGCACAGATACGCAGTATTTT. Its translation: CAISGGIGTDTQYF.

This clonotype was seen at least ten times. J is TRBJ2-1 and V is TRBV6-1; D possibly corresponds to TRBD2 (6 bases). Germline-derived CDR1 and CDR2 are MNHNS and SASEGT. The CDR3 loop spans 14 amino acids. V was pared by 6 bases and J by 14 bases, with 23 bases between. DNA of the CDR3: TGTGCCAGCAGCCCCGACAGCTTACTAGCATTTAAGTTCTTC. Amino acid sequence: CASSPDSLLAFKFF.

The table lists this clonotype with many counts. The gene calls are TRBV11-2 and TRBJ2-1; D gene uncertain. CDR1 and CDR2 from the germline V gene are SGHAT and FQNNGV. Trimming removed 0 bases at V and 2 bases at J, with 11 bases between. There are 16 residues in the CDR3. The CDR3 nucleotides are TGTGCCAGCAGCTTAGAGCTCCCTTTTGCCTACAATGAGCAGTTCTTC. Its translation is CASSLELPFAYNEQFF.